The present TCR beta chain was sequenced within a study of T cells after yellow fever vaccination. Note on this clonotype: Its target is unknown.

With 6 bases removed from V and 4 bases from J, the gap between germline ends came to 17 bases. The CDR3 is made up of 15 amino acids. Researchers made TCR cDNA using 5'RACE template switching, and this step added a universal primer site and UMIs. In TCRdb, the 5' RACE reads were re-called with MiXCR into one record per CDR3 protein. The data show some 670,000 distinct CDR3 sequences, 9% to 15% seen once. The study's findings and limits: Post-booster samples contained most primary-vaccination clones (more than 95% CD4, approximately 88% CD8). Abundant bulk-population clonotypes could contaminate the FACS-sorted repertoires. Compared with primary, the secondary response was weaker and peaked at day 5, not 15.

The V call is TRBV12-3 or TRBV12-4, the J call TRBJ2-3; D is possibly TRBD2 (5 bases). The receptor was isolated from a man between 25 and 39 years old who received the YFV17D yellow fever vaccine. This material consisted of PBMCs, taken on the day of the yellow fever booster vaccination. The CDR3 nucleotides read TGTGCCAGCAGCTGGCTAGCTAGATCCTCAGATACGCAGTATTTT. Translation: CASSWLARSSDTQYF.